The entry below describes one T cell receptor beta chain. Its antigen is not identified. 60 Vbeta and 13 Jbeta primers were used in PCR. TCRdb's copy holds only in-frame clones and misses some; the assay was immunoSEQ multiplex PCR. Its table records about 67,000 clones. The data belong to a study of cytomegalovirus exposure and HLA in healthy donors. About the study: Early on, a data release was issued that held 65 million to 100 million unique TCRs from HLA-typed donors.

After removal of 4 bases from V and 5 bases from J, the junction contained 9 bases not matched to a gene. The germline V gene has CDR1 SQVTM and CDR2 ANQGSEA. This CDR3 region has 14 residues. Study results and limitations: A later analysis linked a missense DCLRE1C variant to TCR beta V- and J-gene trimming. Sequencing likely produced, as an artifact, a cluster of highly shared sequence variants. TCR beta sequences numbering under 20,000 were associated with HLA alleles at 0.05 false discovery rate in a later analysis.

The chain has TRBV29-1 and TRBJ2-7, with 9 bases matching TRBD1. This receptor was taken from a woman between 25 and 40 years old in good health and CMV-seronegative. What was sequenced was PBMCs. The CDR3 is CSVVKAQGAHEQYF. As DNA, the CDR3 is TGCAGCGTTGTTAAGGCACAGGGGGCCCACGAGCAGTACTTC.